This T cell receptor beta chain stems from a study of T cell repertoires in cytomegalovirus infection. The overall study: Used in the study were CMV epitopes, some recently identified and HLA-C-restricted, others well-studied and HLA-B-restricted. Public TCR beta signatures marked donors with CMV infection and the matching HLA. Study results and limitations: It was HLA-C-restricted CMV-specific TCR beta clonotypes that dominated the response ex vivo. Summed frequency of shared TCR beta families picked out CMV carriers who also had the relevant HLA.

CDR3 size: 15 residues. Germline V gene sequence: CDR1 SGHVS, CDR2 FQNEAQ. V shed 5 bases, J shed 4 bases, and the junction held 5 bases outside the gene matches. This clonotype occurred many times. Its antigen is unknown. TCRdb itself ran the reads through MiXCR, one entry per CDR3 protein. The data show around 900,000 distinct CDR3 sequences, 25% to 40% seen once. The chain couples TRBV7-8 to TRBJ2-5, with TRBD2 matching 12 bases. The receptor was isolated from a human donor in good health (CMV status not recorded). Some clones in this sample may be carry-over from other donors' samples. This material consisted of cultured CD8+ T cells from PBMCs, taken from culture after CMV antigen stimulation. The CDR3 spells CASSATLAGGETQYF. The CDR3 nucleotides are TGTGCCAGCAGCGCGACACTAGCGGGGGGAGAGACCCAGTACTTC.